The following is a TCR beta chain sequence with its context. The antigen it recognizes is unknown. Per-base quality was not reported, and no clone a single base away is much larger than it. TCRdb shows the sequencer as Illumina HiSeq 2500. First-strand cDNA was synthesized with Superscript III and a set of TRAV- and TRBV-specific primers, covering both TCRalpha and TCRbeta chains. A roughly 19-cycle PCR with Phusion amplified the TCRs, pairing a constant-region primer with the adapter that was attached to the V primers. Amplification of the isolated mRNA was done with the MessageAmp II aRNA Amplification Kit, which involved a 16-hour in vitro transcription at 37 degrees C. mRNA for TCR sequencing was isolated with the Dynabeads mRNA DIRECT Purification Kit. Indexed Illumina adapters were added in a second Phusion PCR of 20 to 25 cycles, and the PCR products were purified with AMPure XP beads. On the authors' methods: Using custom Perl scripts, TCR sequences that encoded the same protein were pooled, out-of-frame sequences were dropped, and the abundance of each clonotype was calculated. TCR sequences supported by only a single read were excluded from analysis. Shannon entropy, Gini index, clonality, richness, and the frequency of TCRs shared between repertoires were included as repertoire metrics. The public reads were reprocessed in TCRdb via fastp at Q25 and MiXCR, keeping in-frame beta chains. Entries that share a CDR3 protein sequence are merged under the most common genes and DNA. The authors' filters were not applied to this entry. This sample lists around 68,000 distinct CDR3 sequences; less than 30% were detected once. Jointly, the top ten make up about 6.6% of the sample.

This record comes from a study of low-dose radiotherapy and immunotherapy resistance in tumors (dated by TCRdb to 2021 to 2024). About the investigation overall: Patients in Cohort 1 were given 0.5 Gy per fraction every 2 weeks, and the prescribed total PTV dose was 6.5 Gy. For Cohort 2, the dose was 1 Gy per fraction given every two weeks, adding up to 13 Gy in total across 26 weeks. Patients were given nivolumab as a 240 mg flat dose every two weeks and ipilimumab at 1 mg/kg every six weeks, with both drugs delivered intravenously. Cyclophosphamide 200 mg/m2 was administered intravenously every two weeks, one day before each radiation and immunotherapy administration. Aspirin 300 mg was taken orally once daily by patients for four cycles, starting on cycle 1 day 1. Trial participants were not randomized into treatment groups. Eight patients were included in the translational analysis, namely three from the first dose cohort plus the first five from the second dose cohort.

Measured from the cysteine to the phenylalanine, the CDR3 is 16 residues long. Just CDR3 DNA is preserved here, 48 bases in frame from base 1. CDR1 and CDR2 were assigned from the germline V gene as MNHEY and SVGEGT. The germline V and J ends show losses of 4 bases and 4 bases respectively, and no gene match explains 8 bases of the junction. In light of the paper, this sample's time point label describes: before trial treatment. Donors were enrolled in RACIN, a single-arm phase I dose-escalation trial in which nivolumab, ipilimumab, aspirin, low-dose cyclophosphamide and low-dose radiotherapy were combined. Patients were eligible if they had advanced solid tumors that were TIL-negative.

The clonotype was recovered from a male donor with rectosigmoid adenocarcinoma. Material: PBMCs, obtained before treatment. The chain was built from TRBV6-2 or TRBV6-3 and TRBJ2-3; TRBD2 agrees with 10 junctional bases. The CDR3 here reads CASSFFSGRAADTQYF. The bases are TGTGCCAGCAGTTTTTTCAGCGGGAGGGCTGCAGATACGCAGTATTTT.